The 10 T cell receptor beta chains reported below all come from one sample, sequenced in a study of blood T cell repertoires in COVID-19. Clones were sequenced by immunoSEQ multiplex PCR, and TCRdb holds only the in-frame ones, with some missing. The repertoire includes a few hundred thousand clones, about 86% of them detected once, and approximately 3.6% sits in the top ten. Sequenced sample: PBMCs or T cells enriched from blood (not recorded which). These receptor sequences come from a man aged 50 to 60 who had recovered from COVID-19.

The chain has TRBV3-1 (or the pseudogene TRBV3-2) and TRBJ2-1; D gene ambiguous. This CDR3 comprises 12 residues. Between the trimmed V and J ends, which lost 5 bases and 4 bases, there was a span of 6 bases. Germline V lookup: CDR1 LGHDT, CDR2 YNNKEL (reference sequence). CDR3 loop: CASSYLYNEQFF. Written as DNA, the CDR3 is TGTGCCAGCAGCTACTTATACAATGAGCAGTTCTTC.

The chain is built from TRBV9 and TRBJ1-1; D uncertain. The CDR3 runs to 14 residues. Germline V gene lookup returns CDR1 SGDLS and CDR2 YYNGEE. The V end lost 1 base, the J end lost 1 base, and 8 bases lay between the germline ends. The CDR3: CASSVTSRNTEAFF. For the CDR3, the DNA is TGTGCCAGCAGCGTAACGTCGAGGAACACTGAAGCTTTCTTT. Together with reference TRBV9 and TRBJ1-1, the CDR3 gives the full variable domain: DSGVTQTPKHLITATGQRVTLRCSPRSGDLSVYWYQQSLDQGLQFLIQYYNGEERAKGNILERFSAQQFPDLHSELNLSSLELGDSALYFCASSVTSRNTEAFFGQGTRLTVV.

This chain joins TRBV6-5 and TRBJ1-1; a possible D gene is TRBD1 (6 bases). V was pared by 8 bases and J by 0 bases, with 10 bases between. This CDR3 is built from 13 residues. The germline gives CDR1 MNHEY, CDR2 SVGAGI. This chain's CDR3 is CASGQNMNTEAFF. The CDR3, as DNA: TGTGCCAGCGGACAGAACATGAACACTGAAGCTTTCTTT.

CDR3 amino acids: CASSPLPGHPQYGYTF. The CDR3 DNA reads as TGTGCCAGCTCACCCCTACCGGGACACCCGCAGTATGGCTACACCTTC. The rearrangement joins TRBV18 to TRBJ1-2, with D possibly being TRBD1 (6 bases). Trimming removed 3 bases from V and 5 bases from J, with 19 bases in between. Germline CDR1 reads KGHSH; CDR2 reads LQKENI. The CDR3 totals 16 residues.

The CDR3: CASGRTSGRDEQFF. CDR3 nucleotides: TGTGCCAGCGGGAGGACTAGCGGGAGGGATGAGCAGTTCTTC. This chain connects TRBV2 to TRBJ2-1; 15 bases map to TRBD2. Germline-derived CDR1 and CDR2 are SNHLY and FYNNEI. V lost 8 bases, J lost 8 bases, and 4 bases stayed unmatched. The length of the CDR3 is 14 residues.

This clone has more than one count but fewer than ten. V is TRBV11-3 and J is TRBJ2-1, with TRBD2 matching over 7 bases. The CDR3 covers 15 residues. Trimming cost V 5 bases and J 10 bases; bases outside gene matches: 14. Germline CDR1 reads SGHNT; CDR2 reads YENEEA. This chain's CDR3 is CASSISGGSLGEQFF. CDR3 sequence (DNA): TGTGCCAGCAGCATCAGCGGCGGGAGTCTGGGCGAGCAGTTCTTC.

The chain carries TRBV5-4 and TRBJ1-4, with 8 bases fitting TRBD1. The CDR3 sequence is 17 residues long. V lost 4 bases to trimming and J lost 11 bases; unmatched junction nucleotides: 19. Looked up from germline, CDR1 is SGHNT and CDR2 is YYREEE (reference sequence). This chain's CDR3 is CASSPQLGQGISGKLFF. In DNA form, the CDR3 reads TGTGCCAGCAGCCCGCAGCTTGGACAGGGTATTTCGGGGAAACTGTTTTTT.

The chain combines TRBV7-2 with TRBJ2-5; D is possibly TRBD2 (5 bases). V was trimmed by 5 bases and J by 4 bases, leaving 17 bases between them. The germline V gene encodes CDR1 SGHTA and CDR2 FQGNSA. This CDR3 is 15 amino acids long. The CDR3 sequence: CASSHGGGVGETQYF. The DNA for the CDR3 is TGTGCCAGCAGCCATGGAGGCGGCGTTGGAGAGACCCAGTACTTC.

The V gene is TRBV18, the J gene TRBJ2-1; tentative D call: TRBD1 (5 bases). This CDR3 has 15 residues. Germline CDR1 is KGHSH and CDR2 is LQKENI. Trimming removed 2 bases at V and 1 base at J, with 9 bases between. CDR3 DNA: TGTGCCAGCTCACCAGACAGACAATCCTACAATGAGCAGTTCTTC. This codes for CASSPDRQSYNEQFF. The complete variable domain, with remaining parts taken from reference TRBV18 and TRBJ2-1, reads NAGVMQNPRHLVRRRGQEARLRCSPMKGHSHVYWYRQLPEEGLKFMVYLQKENIIDESGMPKERFSAEFPKEGPSILRIQQVVRGDSAAYFCASSPDRQSYNEQFFGPGTRLTVL.

This clone was observed a handful of times. J is TRBJ2-7 and V is TRBV10-2; D gene unclear. V was cut by 5 bases and J by 2 bases, with 4 bases left in between. This CDR3 is 11 amino acids long. Germline V gene sequence: CDR1 WSHSY, CDR2 SAAADI. Written as DNA, the CDR3 is TGCGCCAGCAGTACTGCCTACGAGCAGTACTTC. This translates into CASSTAYEQYF.